This TCR beta chain was captured in a study of glioma-infiltrating T cells. The iRepertoire nested amplicon-rescue multiplex PCR amplified TCR alpha and beta CDR3s from RNA. In TCRdb, the multiplex PCR reads were re-called with MiXCR into one record per CDR3 protein. The data hold 150,000 or so distinct CDR3 sequences, with about two fifths observed a single time. This clonotype has at least ten counts. V was shortened by 0 bases and J by 0 bases, with 14 bases between the two germline ends. CDR1 is MGHRA, CDR2 YSYEKL, per germline. There are 17 residues in the CDR3. The J gene is TRBJ2-5, the V gene TRBV4-1, with D maybe TRBD2 (5 bases). Sequencing input: glioma tissue, nonneoplastic brain tissue, or PBMCs (not recorded which). This receptor was obtained from a human donor with low-grade glioma or glioblastoma, undergoing nonglioma brain surgery, or in good health (not recorded which). Here the CDR3 DNA reads TGCGCCAGCAGCCAAGAAGGCCTGGACTGGGACCAAGAGACCCAGTACTTC. As protein: CASSQEGLDWDQETQYF.